These 31 T cell receptor beta chains came from one sample sequenced in a study of OX40 agonist ivuxolimab in advanced cancers. Library preparation employed the immunoSEQ multiplex PCR assay. The table was pulled from immuneACCESS by TCRdb, which kept in-frame rearrangements only. Such tables lose some clones; where checked, under half of the loss comes from unresolved V genes, and the rest has no known cause. The sample profile shows 35,000 to 50,000 clones; roughly 90% of them were found once. Together, the top ten hold 0.85% to 1.2% of the sample. This material consisted of CD4+ or CD8+ T cells sorted from blood, taken in a trial of the OX40 agonist ivuxolimab. Every receptor here comes from an adult with an advanced solid tumor such as melanoma, head and neck, liver or kidney cancer.

The CDR3 loop is CASSSAGQGLAGVRYF. As DNA, the CDR3 is TGTGCCAGCAGCTCGGCCGGACAGGGACTAGCGGGAGTAAGATACTTC. The chain recombines TRBV7-9 with TRBJ2-7, with TRBD2 identical over 14 bases. V gave up 4 bases and J gave up 13 bases; unmatched junction bases: 15. This CDR3 contains 16 residues. In germline, CDR1 is SEHNR, CDR2 FQNEAQ (reference sequence).

This rearrangement joins TRBV7-2 to TRBJ2-5; weak D call: TRBD1 (5 bases). The CDR3 totals 16 residues. CDR1 SGHTA and CDR2 FQGNSA come from the germline V gene. With 7 bases removed from V and 1 base from J, the gap between germline ends came to 19 bases. The CDR3 loop is CASTGMMSRAQETQYF. DNA for the CDR3: TGTGCCAGCACCGGAATGATGTCCAGGGCCCAAGAGACCCAGTACTTC.

The gene calls are TRBV7-9 and TRBJ2-3; the match to TRBD2 covers 8 bases. From germline, CDR1 is SEHNR and CDR2 FQNEAQ (reference sequence). V trimming: 3 bases; J trimming: 1 base; junction bases outside the gene matches: 6. The CDR3 is 16 residues long. The CDR3 nucleotides read TGTGCCAGCAGCTTGAGAGCGGGAGAGGGCACAGATACGCAGTATTTT. As protein: CASSLRAGEGTDTQYF.

J is TRBJ1-6 and V is TRBV27; weak D call: TRBD1 (6 bases). From germline, CDR1 is MNHEY and CDR2 SMNVEV (reference sequence). Trimming removed 6 bases at V and 7 bases at J, with 13 bases between. The CDR3 runs 14 residues. CDR3 sequence: CASRRLGGNSPLHF. The CDR3 coding sequence is TGTGCCAGCAGGCGTTTAGGGGGAAATTCACCCCTCCACTTT.

V gene TRBV18 combines with J gene TRBJ2-7; D gene unclear. The CDR3 consists of 14 residues. V was shortened by 2 bases and J by 2 bases, with 10 bases between the two germline ends. Germline assignment: CDR1 KGHSH and CDR2 LQKENI. CDR3 in DNA: TGTGCCAGCTCACCATCCCGGGCTGCCTACGAGCAGTACTTC. Protein: CASSPSRAAYEQYF.

The genes are TRBV9 and TRBJ2-3; the D is unclear. The CDR3 extends over 15 amino acids. Germline loops: CDR1 SGDLS, CDR2 YYNGEE. Trimming cost V 0 bases and J 0 bases, with 8 bases left between them. This CDR3 is CASSVDPRSTDTQYF. CDR3 coding DNA: TGTGCCAGCAGCGTAGATCCAAGGAGCACAGATACGCAGTATTTT.

The chain carries TRBV30 and TRBJ1-4; D possibly corresponds to TRBD1 (6 bases). V lost 2 bases and J lost 8, with 21 bases in between. The CDR3 consists of 16 residues. Germline V gives CDR1 GTSNPN, CDR2 SVGIG (reference sequence). CDR3 in DNA: TGTGCCTGGAGTATGCCCCGGGGGGCTTGGGGAGAAAAACTGTTTTTT. Translated, it gives CAWSMPRGAWGEKLFF.

V gene TRBV19 combines with J gene TRBJ2-5; no definite D call. Germline values: CDR1 LNHDA, CDR2 SQIVND (reference sequence). The CDR3 is 12 amino acids. Trimming stripped 5 bases from V and 5 bases from J, with 9 bases between. In DNA form, the CDR3 reads TGTGCCAGTAGTTTCACGGGTGAGACCCAGTACTTC. This translates into CASSFTGETQYF. Supplemented by reference TRBV19 and TRBJ2-5, the full variable domain reads DGGITQSPKYLFRKEGQNVTLSCEQNLNHDAMYWYRQDPGQGLRLIYYSQIVNDFQKGDIAEGYSVSREKKESFPLTVTSAQKNPTAFYLCASSFTGETQYFGPGTRLLVL.

The chain links TRBV30 to TRBJ2-1; TRBD1 matches at 8 bases. There are 17 residues in the CDR3. J gave up 1 base and V 0 bases, and 8 bases lay outside the gene matches. Germline CDR1 is GTSNPN and CDR2 is SVGIG (reference sequence). The CDR3 nucleotides read TGTGCCTGGAGTGTACTCCCGGGACAGGTATCCTACAATGAGCAGTTCTTC. It encodes CAWSVLPGQVSYNEQFF.

The chain is built from TRBV27 and TRBJ2-7; 7 nucleotides align to TRBD2. Losses at the gene ends were 4 bases for V and 5 bases for J; bases not matched to a gene: 5. The CDR3 has 13 amino acids. Germline CDR1 is MNHEY and CDR2 is SMNVEV (reference sequence). The CDR3 nucleotides are TGTGCCAGCAGTTGGGGAGGGGCGGACGAGCAGTACTTC. It is translated as CASSWGGADEQYF.

The CDR3: CASSDRWSSYEQYF. The CDR3 nucleotides are TGTGCCAGCAGCGACAGATGGAGCTCCTACGAGCAGTACTTC. This chain connects TRBV6-5 to TRBJ2-5; D is perhaps TRBD1 (5 bases). The J call is in doubt because the DNA end fits TRBJ2-7 better. This CDR3 is 14 amino acids long. CDR1 is MNHEY, CDR2 SVGAGI, per germline.

The rearrangement joins TRBV5-6 to TRBJ1-2; no clear D gene. CDR1 is SGHDT and CDR2 is YYEEEE in the germline V gene. This CDR3 has 12 residues. V lost 6 bases and J 4 bases, leaving 10 bases between the germline ends. For the CDR3, the DNA is TGTGCCAGCACCTCGGAGGCCTATGGCTACACCTTC. Protein sequence: CASTSEAYGYTF.

This clone was picked up a small number of times. V usage is TRBV5-1 and J usage is TRBJ1-5; D call uncertain. The CDR3 sequence is 14 residues long. V was pared by 0 bases and J by 4 bases, with 8 bases between. Germline V gene sequence: CDR1 SGHRS, CDR2 YFSETQ. The CDR3 DNA reads as TGCGCCAGCAGCTTGGACAGTCTAAATCAGCCCCAGCATTTT. Protein product: CASSLDSLNQPQHF.

The sample holds one count of this clone. The chain uses TRBV7-9 and TRBJ1-2; D gene unclear. Trimming removed 1 base from V and 0 bases from J, with 6 bases in between. The CDR3 runs 14 residues. CDR1 is SEHNR and CDR2 is FQNEAQ in the germline V gene (reference sequence). The CDR3 sequence is CASSLEETNYGYTF. The DNA of the CDR3 is TGTGCCAGCAGCTTAGAGGAGACTAACTATGGCTACACCTTC.

This clone was detected only once. The chain has TRBV2 and TRBJ2-5; TRBD1 aligns across 10 bases. The V segment lost 4 bases and the J segment 4 bases; nucleotides outside the gene matches: 6. The CDR3 totals 15 residues. Germline V gives CDR1 SNHLY, CDR2 FYNNEI. The CDR3 coding sequence is TGTGCCAGCAGTGTAGTTAGGACAGGGGGAGAGACCCAGTACTTC. It yields the protein CASSVVRTGGETQYF.

The genes are TRBV11-2 and TRBJ2-3; a possible D gene is TRBD2 (6 bases). CDR1 is SGHAT, CDR2 FQNNGV, per germline. The V end lost 5 bases, the J end lost 0 bases, and 9 bases lay between the germline ends. The CDR3 is 14 amino acids. The CDR3 loop reads CASSGGTSTDTQYF. The CDR3 bases are TGTGCCAGCAGCGGGGGGACTAGCACAGATACGCAGTATTTT.

The CDR3 DNA reads as TGCGCCAGCAGGGGGGAAGGGGAGACCCAGTACTTC. This sequence encodes CASRGEGETQYF. The genes are TRBV4-1 and TRBJ2-5; D might be TRBD1 or TRBD2, each matching 5 bases. V lost 6 bases and J lost 5, with 10 bases in between. Germline V gene data show CDR1 as MGHRA and CDR2 as YSYEKL. This CDR3 region has 12 residues.

The J gene is TRBJ1-2, the V gene TRBV7-8, with 8 bases lining up with TRBD1. The junction had 9 bases not matched to a gene; V was cut back by 5 bases and J by 4 bases. This CDR3 has 15 residues. Looked up from germline, CDR1 is SGHVS and CDR2 is FQNEAQ. CDR3 residues: CASSILQGVGYGYTF. CDR3 nucleotides: TGTGCCAGCAGCATATTACAGGGGGTCGGCTATGGCTACACCTTC.

V gene TRBV5-4 combines with J gene TRBJ2-7; possibly TRBD2 for D (5 bases). CDR3 length: 15 residues. Germline V gene lookup returns CDR1 SGHNT and CDR2 YYREEE (reference sequence). The V and J ends lost 3 bases and 6 bases respectively, with 19 bases between them. CDR3 nucleotide sequence: TGTGCCAGCAGCTCCCGGGGTGGAATAGCCTCCGAGCAGTACTTC. This codes for CASSSRGGIASEQYF.

The V call is TRBV7-2, the J call TRBJ2-7; weak D call: TRBD2 (6 bases). CDR1 is SGHTA, CDR2 FQGNSA, per germline. The CDR3 covers 16 residues. Trimming left V 5 bases short and J 2 bases short, with 19 bases between. CDR3 sequence (DNA): TGTGCCAGCAGCCCAATGTGGGACTTTCGGGCCTACGAGCAGTACTTC. Translated, it gives CASSPMWDFRAYEQYF.

V and J are TRBV7-2 and TRBJ2-7, with TRBD2 matching 8 bases. The CDR3 is 12 residues long. The trim removed 5 bases at V and 10 bases at J, leaving 7 bases unmatched. Germline CDR1 and CDR2: SGHTA and FQGNSA. The CDR3, as DNA: TGTGCCAGCAGCACCCCCGGGGGGGGACAGTACTTC. Amino acids: CASSTPGGGQYF.

The V gene is TRBV9, the J gene TRBJ1-3; no clear D. The CDR3 is 12 amino acids. Germline V CDR1 and CDR2: SGDLS, YYNGEE. V lost 3 bases and J lost 2, with 3 bases in between. For the CDR3, the DNA is TGTGCCAGCAGCGGGGCTGGAAACACCATATATTTT. Amino acids: CASSGAGNTIYF.

The J gene is TRBJ2-3, the V gene TRBV7-9, with 7 bases aligning to TRBD2. V dropped 1 base and J dropped 4; count of bases not matched to a gene: 11. The CDR3 length is 17 residues. Germline V CDR1 and CDR2: SEHNR, FQNEAQ (reference sequence). The CDR3 DNA reads as TGTGCCAGCAGCTTAGGGGTTACGGGAGGAACGCCAGATACGCAGTATTTT. As protein: CASSLGVTGGTPDTQYF. Drawing the rest from reference TRBV7-9 and TRBJ2-3, the complete variable domain is DTGVSQNPRHKITKRGQNVTFRCDPISEHNRLYWYRQTLGQGPEFLTYFQNEAQLEKSRLLSDRFSAERPKGSFSTLEIQRTEQGDSAMYLCASSLGVTGGTPDTQYFGPGTRLTVL.

This chain joins TRBV7-2 and TRBJ1-5; no reliable D call. The germline gives CDR1 SGHTA, CDR2 FQGNSA. The CDR3 loop spans 14 amino acids. Trimming took 3 bases from V and 2 from J, leaving 8 bases between them. CDR3 nucleotide sequence: TGTGCCAGCAGCTTCACTTTTGGCAATCAGCCCCAGCATTTT. As protein: CASSFTFGNQPQHF.

This clone was counted a single time. V is TRBV29-1 and J is TRBJ1-4, with TRBD1 matching 11 bases. The germline gives CDR1 SQVTM, CDR2 ANQGSEA. The CDR3 sequence is 14 residues long. Trimming at V came to 0 bases and at J to 8 bases, leaving 2 bases not matched to a gene. Here the CDR3 DNA reads TGCAGCGTTGAAGACCGGGACAGGGGGGAAAAACTGTTTTTT. It translates to CSVEDRDRGEKLFF.

This chain joins TRBV14 and TRBJ1-3, with D possibly being TRBD1 (5 bases). The CDR3 is 14 amino acids. Per the germline V gene, CDR1 is SGHDN and CDR2 is FVKESK. V lost 2 bases and J lost 4, with 9 bases in between. The CDR3 reads CASSQRGGGNTIYF. CDR3 in DNA: TGTGCCAGCAGCCAACGCGGGGGGGGAAACACCATATATTTT. Full variable domain (outside the CDR3, taken from reference TRBV14 and TRBJ1-3): EAGVTQFPSHSVIEKGQTVTLRCDPISGHDNLYWYRRVMGKEIKFLLHFVKESKQDESGMPNNRFLAERTGGTYSTLKVQPAELEDSGVYFCASSQRGGGNTIYFGEGSWLTVV.

The sample holds one count of this clone. The chain has TRBV28 and TRBJ1-5; D remains unclear. There are 15 residues in the CDR3. CDR1 is MDHEN, CDR2 SYDVKM, per germline. The V and J ends lost 4 bases and 3 bases respectively, with 13 bases between them. DNA for the CDR3: TGTGCCAGCAGTTACCAATTACTACCCAATCAGCCCCAGCATTTT. It encodes CASSYQLLPNQPQHF.

This clone was recorded only once. The chain recombines TRBV5-4 with TRBJ1-1; unclear D gene. There are 16 residues in the CDR3. CDR1 and CDR2 (germline): SGHNT, YYREEE (reference sequence). V lost 4 bases, J lost 0 bases, and 16 bases lay in between. In DNA form, the CDR3 reads TGTGCCAGCAGCCAATATGCCGGTACCCTGAACACTGAAGCTTTCTTT. Its translation is CASSQYAGTLNTEAFF. The full variable domain, rest sourced from reference TRBV5-4 and TRBJ1-1, is ETGVTQSPTHLIKTRGQQVTLRCSSQSGHNTVSWYQQALGQGPQFIFQYYREEENGRGNFPPRFSGLQFPNYSSELNVNALELDDSALYLCASSQYAGTLNTEAFFGQGTRLTVV.

This clone is a singleton in its sample. This sequence joins TRBV5-8 and TRBJ2-5; D not certain. Germline V gene sequence: CDR1 SGHTS, CDR2 YDEGEE. V shed 4 bases and J shed 5 bases, with 9 bases lying between them. The CDR3 is made up of 12 amino acids. CDR3 sequence reads: CASSELRETQYF. CDR3 DNA: TGTGCCAGCAGCGAACTGCGGGAGACCCAGTACTTC.

V gene TRBV6-1 combines with J gene TRBJ1-6, with D perhaps TRBD1 (6 bases). The V gene lost 3 bases and the J gene lost 6 bases, with 15 bases spanning the gap. Per germline, CDR1 MNHNS and CDR2 SASEGT. The CDR3 spans 16 residues. DNA for the CDR3: TGTGCCAGCAGTGACTACCGGACAGCTACTAATTCACCCCTCCACTTT. This translates into CASSDYRTATNSPLHF.

V and J are TRBV7-3 and TRBJ2-2, with D possibly matching TRBD1 (6 bases). CDR3 length: 15 amino acids. Trimming left V 1 base short and J 4 bases short, with 10 bases between. The V gene's germline CDR1 is SGHTA and CDR2 FQGTGA. The CDR3 DNA is TGTGCCAGCAGCTTAAACAGGGCGGGCACCGGGGAGCTGTTTTTT. Translation: CASSLNRAGTGELFF. Based on the CDR3 plus reference TRBV7-3 and TRBJ2-2, the full variable domain is GAGVSQTPSNKVTEKGKYVELRCDPISGHTALYWYRQSLGQGPEFLIYFQGTGAADDSGLPNDRFFAVRPEGSVSTLKIQRTERGDSAVYLCASSLNRAGTGELFFGEGSRLTVL.